The 5 T cell receptor beta chains below all came from one sample that was sequenced in a study of blood T cell repertoires in COVID-19. Clones were read by immunoSEQ multiplex PCR, and TCRdb kept only the in-frame ones, dropping some. The data show around 300,000 clones, over 70% seen once. The specimen was PBMCs or T cells enriched from blood (not recorded which). All receptors derive from a man aged 30 to 45 who had recovered from COVID-19.

This clone occurred a few times. Other DNA sequences within the sample encode an identical CDR3. The chain couples TRBV5-1 to TRBJ2-7; 7 nucleotides match TRBD1. Germline V CDR1 and CDR2: SGHRS, YFSETQ. This CDR3 has 14 residues. V trimming: 2 bases; J trimming: 0 bases; junction bases outside the gene matches: 2. The CDR3 sequence: CASSLGQVSYEQYF. The CDR3 DNA follows: TGCGCCAGCAGCTTAGGACAGGTCTCCTACGAGCAGTACTTC.

The rearrangement links TRBV9 to TRBJ1-2, with 8 bases matching TRBD1. Germline values: CDR1 SGDLS, CDR2 YYNGEE. The CDR3 spans 14 residues. V dropped 6 bases and J dropped 5; count of bases not matched to a gene: 9. CDR3 sequence: CASTQGAGVYGYTF. The CDR3 DNA is TGTGCCAGCACCCAGGGGGCAGGAGTATATGGCTACACCTTC.

V gene TRBV19 combines with J gene TRBJ2-7; D is perhaps TRBD1 (5 bases). Trimming left V 3 bases short and J 4 bases short, with 10 bases between. This CDR3 region has 13 residues. Germline V gives CDR1 LNHDA, CDR2 SQIVND (reference sequence). CDR3 residues: CASSIDRAYEQYF. The CDR3 nucleotides read TGTGCCAGTAGTATTGACAGAGCTTACGAGCAGTACTTC.

In its sample, this clone was seen once. The chain employs TRBV6-5 and TRBJ2-7; D is perhaps TRBD2 (5 bases). CDR1 is MNHEY and CDR2 is SVGAGI in the germline V gene. The CDR3 is 13 residues long. Trimming pared 10 bases from V and 4 bases from J, leaving 17 bases between. CDR3 protein: CATTGGSGYEQYF. CDR3 in DNA: TGTGCCACCACCGGAGGCTCTGGTTACGAGCAGTACTTC.

The rearrangement uses TRBV10-1 and TRBJ2-1; 12 nucleotides line up with TRBD1. J was trimmed by 7 bases and V by 0 bases; bases with no gene match: 7. The CDR3 is 17 amino acids. The germline gives CDR1 WNHNN, CDR2 SYGVQD (reference sequence). The CDR3 protein is CASSESTGQGARNEQFF. CDR3 sequence (DNA): TGCGCCAGCAGTGAGTCGACGGGACAGGGGGCGAGGAATGAGCAGTTCTTC.